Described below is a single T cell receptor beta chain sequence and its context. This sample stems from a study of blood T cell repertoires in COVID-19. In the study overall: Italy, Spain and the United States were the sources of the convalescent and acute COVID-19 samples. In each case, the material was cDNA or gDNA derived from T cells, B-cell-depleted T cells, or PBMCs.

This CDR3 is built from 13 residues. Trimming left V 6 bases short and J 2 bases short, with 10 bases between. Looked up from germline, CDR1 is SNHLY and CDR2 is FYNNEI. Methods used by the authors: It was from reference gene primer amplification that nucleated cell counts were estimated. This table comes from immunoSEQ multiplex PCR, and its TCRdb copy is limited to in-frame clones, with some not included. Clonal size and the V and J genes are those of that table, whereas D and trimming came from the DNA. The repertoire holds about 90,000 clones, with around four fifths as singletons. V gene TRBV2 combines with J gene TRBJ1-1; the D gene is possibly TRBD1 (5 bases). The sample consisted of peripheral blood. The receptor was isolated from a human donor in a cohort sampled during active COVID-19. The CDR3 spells CASRRQINTEAFF. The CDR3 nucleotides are TGTGCCAGCAGGCGACAGATCAACACTGAAGCTTTCTTT. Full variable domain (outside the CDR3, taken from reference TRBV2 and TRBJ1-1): EPEVTQTPSHQVTQMGQEVILRCVPISNHLYFYWYRQILGQKVEFLVSFYNNEISEKSEIFDDQFSVERPDGSNFTLKIRSTKLEDSAMYFCASRRQINTEAFFGQGTRLTVV.